The 32 T cell receptor beta chains below were found in one sample sequenced in a study of technical replicates of blood from a handful of donors. Assay used: immunoSEQ multiplex PCR; TCRdb lists only in-frame clones, some missing. The top ten hold 0.25% to 0.3% of the sample, which has around 79,000 clones, approximately 94% seen once. Material for sequencing was T cells isolated from PBMCs. The receptors shown here come from a human donor in good health.

The chain combines TRBV4-1 with TRBJ1-5, with D possibly being TRBD1 (5 bases). Per the germline V gene, CDR1 is MGHRA and CDR2 is YSYEKL. The CDR3 consists of 15 residues. V was trimmed by 0 bases and J by 0 bases, leaving 6 bases between them. The CDR3 region has the DNA TGCGCCAGCAGCCAAGAGGACACTAGCAATCAGCCCCAGCATTTT. Protein product: CASSQEDTSNQPQHF.

The chain has TRBV6-1 and TRBJ1-5, with TRBD1 matching 8 bases. Trimming removed 3 bases from V and 3 bases from J; junction bases left unmatched: 13. The CDR3 extends over 18 amino acids. Looked up from germline, CDR1 is MNHNS and CDR2 is SASEGT. CDR3 loop: CASSDHTTGQGYNQPQHF. The DNA for the CDR3 is TGTGCCAGCAGTGACCACACCACTGGACAGGGCTACAATCAGCCCCAGCATTTT.

The chain joins TRBV5-1 to TRBJ2-1; 8 positions match TRBD2. V lost 4 bases and J lost 6; bases outside the gene matches: 9. Germline V gene lookup returns CDR1 SGHRS and CDR2 YFSETQ. The CDR3 is 15 residues long. This CDR3 is CASSLLAVGPNEQFF. CDR3 DNA: TGCGCCAGCAGCCTACTAGCGGTAGGCCCCAATGAGCAGTTCTTC.

The CDR3 DNA reads as TGTGCCACCAGGGGGGGTTACGATGAGCAGTTCTTC. It translates to CATRGGYDEQFF. The J gene is TRBJ2-1, the V gene TRBV7-9; D may match TRBD1 or TRBD2 (7 bases each). The CDR3 has 12 residues. Germline V gene data show CDR1 as SEHNR and CDR2 as FQNEAQ (reference sequence). The V end lost 10 bases, the J end lost 8 bases, and 15 bases lay between the germline ends.

The CDR3 DNA reads TGCGCCAGCAGCCTCAGGGGCGACACTGAAGCTTTCTTT. Protein: CASSLRGDTEAFF. The chain has TRBV5-1 and TRBJ1-1, with TRBD1 as a possible D gene (6 bases). The CDR3 is made up of 13 amino acids. CDR1 is SGHRS, CDR2 YFSETQ, per germline. V lost 4 bases and J 3 bases, leaving 10 bases between the germline ends.

The V and J genes are TRBV29-1 and TRBJ1-5; D is perhaps TRBD1 (6 bases). The CDR3 has 12 amino acids. V was cut by 7 bases and J by 3 bases, with 10 bases left in between. Germline-derived CDR1 and CDR2 are SQVTM and ANQGSEA. The DNA of the CDR3 is TGCAGCGCAGGGACACTCAATCAGCCCCAGCATTTT. Translated, it gives CSAGTLNQPQHF.

The rearrangement links TRBV27 to TRBJ2-7; 9 nucleotides agree with TRBD1. CDR3 size: 17 residues. V was clipped by 6 bases and J by 2 bases; unmatched bases: 14. The germline gives CDR1 MNHEY, CDR2 SMNVEV (reference sequence). The CDR3 reads CASSSLYSGQGAYEQYF. The CDR3 coding sequence is TGTGCCAGCAGCTCTCTTTATTCGGGACAGGGAGCCTACGAGCAGTACTTC.

This clone was seen only once. The chain couples TRBV27 to TRBJ2-3; 9 nucleotides agree with TRBD2. The ends lost 7 bases at V and 2 bases at J; junction bases unmatched: 13. The CDR3 runs to 17 residues. CDR1 and CDR2 from the germline V gene are MNHEY and SMNVEV (reference sequence). CDR3 protein: CASTWGWRGGNTDTQYF. CDR3 coding DNA: TGTGCCAGCACCTGGGGGTGGCGGGGGGGAAACACAGATACGCAGTATTTT.

This rearrangement joins TRBV2 to TRBJ2-7, with 12 positions matching TRBD1. CDR3 length: 15 amino acids. The V gene end was trimmed by 5 bases and the J gene end by 6 bases; junction bases not matched to a gene: 8. CDR1 is SNHLY and CDR2 is FYNNEI in the germline V gene. This chain's CDR3 is CASSLTRDRGPEQYF. In DNA, the CDR3 is TGTGCCAGCAGTTTAACCCGGGACAGGGGGCCCGAGCAGTACTTC.

This clone was found once. This rearrangement joins TRBV5-1 to TRBJ2-7; the D is unclear. V was clipped by 0 bases and J by 2 bases, with 12 bases between them. The CDR3 is 15 amino acids. Germline values: CDR1 SGHRS, CDR2 YFSETQ. CDR3 bases: TGCGCCAGCAGCTTGGCCGTGGTCAGGACCTACGAGCAGTACTTC. It is translated as CASSLAVVRTYEQYF.

The chain carries TRBV15 and TRBJ2-5; 9 nucleotides match TRBD1. The CDR3 is 15 residues long. CDR1 and CDR2 from the germline V gene are LNHNV and YYDKDF (reference sequence). Losses at the gene ends were 5 bases for V and 5 bases for J; bases not matched to a gene: 9. The CDR3 DNA reads TGTGCCACCAGCGGACAGGGGTGGTTTACCGAGACCCAGTACTTC. This gives the protein CATSGQGWFTETQYF.

V and J are TRBV5-1 and TRBJ2-5; TRBD2 aligns across 9 bases. J gave up 1 base and V 0 bases, and 7 bases lay outside the gene matches. This CDR3 has 17 residues. Germline V CDR1 and CDR2: SGHRS, YFSETQ. CDR3 region: CASSLGGGGAPQETQYF. The CDR3 DNA sequence: TGCGCCAGCAGCTTGGGTGGCGGGGGGGCCCCCCAAGAGACCCAGTACTTC.

The chain carries TRBV7-5 and TRBJ2-6; the table's D gene call, TRBD1, was not cross checked with the DNA. TRBV7-5 is noted as a pseudogene. This CDR3 is built from 17 residues. The CDR3 here is CARRDCCRQSRANVLTF. CDR3 in DNA: TGTGCCAGAAGGGATTGTTGTAGACAAAGTCGGGCCAACGTCCTGACTTTC.

The V gene is TRBV5-1, the J gene TRBJ1-1; possibly TRBD1 for D (6 bases). The germline V gene encodes CDR1 SGHRS and CDR2 YFSETQ. The germline V and J ends were trimmed by 2 bases and 0 bases, with 11 bases remaining between them. The CDR3 extends over 15 amino acids. CDR3 loop: CASSFRDTLNTEAFF. The CDR3 coding sequence is TGCGCCAGCAGCTTCCGGGACACCTTGAACACTGAAGCTTTCTTT. Together with reference TRBV5-1 and TRBJ1-1, the CDR3 gives the full variable domain: KAGVTQTPRYLIKTRGQQVTLSCSPISGHRSVSWYQQTPGQGLQFLFEYFSETQRNKGNFPGRFSGRQFSNSRSEMNVSTLELGDSALYLCASSFRDTLNTEAFFGQGTRLTVV.

The chain couples TRBV7-9 to TRBJ2-7; D uncertain. CDR1 and CDR2 (germline): SEHNR, FQNEAQ (reference sequence). CDR3 length equals 14 residues. V shed 5 bases and J shed 4 bases, with 15 bases lying between them. CDR3 nucleotide sequence: TGTGCCAGCAGCGTCGACTCAAATCGGTACGAGCAGTACTTC. This sequence encodes CASSVDSNRYEQYF.

This CDR3 is CASSYWGAALSPLHF. CDR3 sequence (DNA): TGTGCCAGCAGTTACTGGGGAGCGGCACTTTCACCCCTCCACTTT. This chain uses TRBV6-5 with TRBJ1-6, with unresolved D. Germline CDR1 and CDR2: MNHEY and SVGAGI. The CDR3 runs to 15 residues. The V gene lost 1 base and the J gene lost 9 bases, with 13 bases spanning the gap.

The chain recombines TRBV4-1 with TRBJ1-5; no reliable D call. This CDR3 spans 16 amino acids. Per the germline V gene, CDR1 is MGHRA and CDR2 is YSYEKL. V lost 2 bases, J lost 0 bases, and 11 bases lay in between. The CDR3 region is CASSQYWPGSNQPQHF. CDR3 bases: TGCGCCAGCAGCCAATATTGGCCAGGTAGCAATCAGCCCCAGCATTTT.

The chain employs TRBV28 and TRBJ2-1; TRBD2 agrees at 10 bases. The CDR3 loop spans 14 amino acids. J lost 5 bases, V lost 2 bases, and 0 bases had no gene match. Germline V gene lookup returns CDR1 MDHEN and CDR2 SYDVKM. This CDR3 is CASSLTSGNNEQFF. In DNA form, the CDR3 reads TGTGCCAGCAGTTTAACTAGCGGGAACAATGAGCAGTTCTTC.

This chain joins TRBV4-1 and TRBJ2-7; no clear D. Between the trimmed V and J ends, which lost 2 bases and 4 bases, there was a span of 15 bases. Germline V gene lookup returns CDR1 MGHRA and CDR2 YSYEKL. There are 15 residues in the CDR3. The CDR3 nucleotides are TGCGCCAGCAGCCAATTTGGTGACACGAAGTACGAGCAGTACTTC. Translated, it gives CASSQFGDTKYEQYF.

The chain links TRBV28 to TRBJ2-1; 12 bases align to TRBD2. Trimming removed 5 bases from V and 5 bases from J; junction bases left unmatched: 1. The length of the CDR3 is 14 residues. Germline CDR1 is MDHEN and CDR2 is SYDVKM. The DNA of the CDR3 is TGTGCCAGCAGTCTAGCGGGAGGGGACAATGAGCAGTTCTTC. Its protein is CASSLAGGDNEQFF.

In this sample, this clone turned up a few times. The chain links TRBV15 to TRBJ1-1, with no clear D. Trimming removed 0 bases from V and 6 bases from J, with 8 bases in between. The CDR3 has 13 amino acids. Germline CDR1 reads LNHNV; CDR2 reads YYDKDF (reference sequence). CDR3 bases: TGTGCCACCAGCAGAGATCGGGTTGCTGAAGCTTTCTTT. As protein: CATSRDRVAEAFF.

The chain recombines TRBV28 with TRBJ2-3; no definite D call. Trimming took off 2 bases at V and 2 bases at J, with 11 bases between the two ends. The CDR3 runs 15 residues. In germline, CDR1 is MDHEN, CDR2 SYDVKM. The CDR3 DNA follows: TGTGCCAGCAGTTTAACCTACAGTAACACAGATACGCAGTATTTT. This codes for CASSLTYSNTDTQYF.

The V and J genes are TRBV5-1 and TRBJ2-7, with 8 bases matching TRBD2. In germline, CDR1 is SGHRS, CDR2 YFSETQ. J gave up 10 bases and V 0 bases, and 6 bases lay outside the gene matches. CDR3 length equals 13 residues. CDR3 residues: CASSLGGSGDQYF. DNA of the CDR3: TGCGCCAGCAGCTTGGGGGGTAGCGGGGACCAGTACTTC.

The table lists this clone with a few counts. The V gene is TRBV4-2, the J gene TRBJ1-1; unclear D gene. The germline V gene encodes CDR1 LGHNA and CDR2 YNFKEQ. V was shortened by 1 base and J by 1 base, with 13 bases between the two germline ends. This CDR3 has 16 amino acids. The CDR3, as DNA: TGTGCCAGCAGCCAAGGACACCAAGCATCGAACACTGAAGCTTTCTTT. This sequence encodes CASSQGHQASNTEAFF.

This clone turned up a few times. The chain is built from TRBV5-5 and TRBJ2-4; D is perhaps TRBD1 (5 bases). V gave up 4 bases and J gave up 6 bases, with 8 bases separating them. The CDR3 spans 12 residues. Germline V gene sequence: CDR1 SGHKS, CDR2 YYEKEE (reference sequence). CDR3 residues: CASSRTRNIQYF. CDR3 DNA: TGTGCCAGCAGCCGGACACGAAACATTCAGTACTTC.

This chain links TRBV9 with TRBJ2-7; 9 nucleotides align to TRBD2. The germline V gene has CDR1 SGDLS and CDR2 YYNGEE. CDR3 size: 15 residues. J lost 4 bases, V lost 4 bases, and 9 bases had no gene match. CDR3 amino acids: CASSPTGLAPYEQYF. As DNA, the CDR3 is TGTGCCAGCAGCCCTACCGGACTAGCGCCATACGAGCAGTACTTC.

This chain links TRBV16 with TRBJ1-4; a weak D match, TRBD1 (5 bases). CDR3 length: 15 amino acids. V lost 4 bases, J lost 8 bases, and 17 bases lay in between. Germline values: CDR1 KGHSY, CDR2 FQNENV. The CDR3 spells CASSPRWGLQEKLFF. The CDR3 DNA reads TGTGCCAGCAGCCCCAGATGGGGACTTCAAGAAAAACTGTTTTTT.

The V call is TRBV6-5, the J call TRBJ2-3, with 10 positions matching TRBD2. CDR3 size: 14 residues. V shed 2 bases and J 8 bases; nucleotides not matched to a gene: 4. Germline loops: CDR1 MNHEY, CDR2 SVGAGI. The CDR3 sequence: CASSYDLAGVTQYF. The CDR3 DNA reads TGTGCCAGCAGTTACGATCTAGCGGGAGTTACGCAGTATTTT.

This clone was picked up one time. V gene TRBV10-3 combines with J gene TRBJ2-5, with TRBD2 matching over 11 bases. Germline V gene lookup returns CDR1 ENHRY and CDR2 SYGVKD. The CDR3 runs to 15 residues. V gave up 2 bases and J gave up 3 bases; unmatched junction bases: 2. CDR3 nucleotides: TGTGCCATCAGTGAGCCGACTAGCGGGAAAGAGACCCAGTACTTC. This codes for CAISEPTSGKETQYF.

V is TRBV19 and J is TRBJ1-2, with a weak D call TRBD1 (5 bases). CDR3 size: 14 residues. Germline V lookup: CDR1 LNHDA, CDR2 SQIVND (reference sequence). V lost 7 bases, J lost 10 bases, and 22 bases lay in between. This chain's CDR3 is CASTPSGQRLPYTF. For the CDR3, the DNA is TGTGCCAGTACCCCATCAGGGCAGCGTCTCCCCTACACCTTC.

J is TRBJ2-7 and V is TRBV27; 9 nucleotides line up with TRBD1. In germline, CDR1 is MNHEY, CDR2 SMNVEV (reference sequence). The CDR3 extends over 13 amino acids. Trimming removed 4 bases from V and 4 bases from J; junction bases left unmatched: 2. The CDR3 protein is CASSYDRGYEQYF. In DNA, the CDR3 is TGTGCCAGCAGTTACGACAGGGGGTACGAGCAGTACTTC.

The chain is built from TRBV9 and TRBJ1-3; no definite D call. Per germline, CDR1 SGDLS and CDR2 YYNGEE. The CDR3 runs to 11 residues. Trimming left V 5 bases short and J 11 bases short, with 11 bases between. Here the CDR3 DNA reads TGTGCCAGCAGGTTTACTTTGCCCATATATTTT. This translates into CASRFTLPIYF.